One and the same sample provided the 23 T cell receptor beta chains below, sequenced in a study of shared clonotypes between healthy human individuals. TCRdb keeps only in-frame clones here, not all; method: immunoSEQ multiplex PCR. The data hold about 1.4 million clones, with roughly 97% observed a single time. The specimen sequenced was naive CD4+ T cells sorted from blood. Subset of the sample: CD45RA+ positively selected. Receptor source: a man aged 25-45 years in good health.

The chain couples TRBV25-1 to TRBJ2-3; unclear D gene. Trimming stripped 5 bases from V and 5 bases from J, with 11 bases between. The CDR3 loop spans 13 amino acids. Germline CDR1 and CDR2: MGHDK and SYGVNS. The CDR3: CASSSRMVDTQYF. The CDR3 DNA sequence: TGTGCCAGCAGTTCCAGAATGGTAGATACGCAGTATTTT.

This chain connects TRBV5-4 to TRBJ2-7; D is ambiguous. Between the trimmed V and J ends, which lost 4 bases and 2 bases, there was a span of 10 bases. CDR1 and CDR2 from the germline V gene are SGHNT and YYREEE (reference sequence). The CDR3 totals 13 residues. This chain's CDR3 is CASSADKTYEQYF. CDR3 nucleotides: TGTGCCAGCAGCGCCGACAAAACCTACGAGCAGTACTTC. Full variable domain (remainder filled in from reference TRBV5-4 and TRBJ2-7): ETGVTQSPTHLIKTRGQQVTLRCSSQSGHNTVSWYQQALGQGPQFIFQYYREEENGRGNFPPRFSGLQFPNYSSELNVNALELDDSALYLCASSADKTYEQYFGPGTRLTVT.

V and J are TRBV7-9 and TRBJ1-1, with no clear D. This CDR3 contains 13 residues. V dropped 1 base and J dropped 3 bases, with 6 bases sitting between them. Germline CDR1 reads SEHNR; CDR2 reads FQNEAQ (reference sequence). CDR3 loop: CASSLEADTEAFF. The CDR3 DNA is TGTGCCAGCAGCTTAGAGGCAGACACTGAAGCTTTCTTT.

The V gene is TRBV27, the J gene TRBJ2-5; D perhaps matches TRBD2 (5 bases). The CDR3 has 14 residues. Trimming stripped 6 bases from V and 4 bases from J, with 15 bases between. CDR1 MNHEY and CDR2 SMNVEV come from the germline V gene (reference sequence). The CDR3 sequence: CASRIRDYLETQYF. For the CDR3, the DNA is TGTGCCAGCAGGATACGGGATTATCTAGAGACCCAGTACTTC.

A word on this clone: The sample carries other DNA sequences with the same CDR3. The chain recombines TRBV19 with TRBJ2-5, with 7 bases fitting TRBD1. Germline V gene lookup returns CDR1 LNHDA and CDR2 SQIVND (reference sequence). V dropped 5 bases and J dropped 1; count of bases not matched to a gene: 1. CDR3 size: 13 residues. DNA for the CDR3: TGTGCCAGTAGTCGGGACAGCCAAGAGACCCAGTACTTC. It codes for CASSRDSQETQYF.

Points on this clone: This is likely a read error, given that the CDR3 carries no conserved phenylalanine or tryptophan at its end. The chain joins TRBV29-1 to TRBJ2-3; D is tentatively TRBD1 or TRBD2 (6 bases each). Trimming left V 5 bases short and J 0 bases short, with 18 bases between. The germline V gene encodes CDR1 SQVTM and CDR2 ANQGSEA. This CDR3 is built from 16 residues. This chain's CDR3 is CSVRGAQGTSTDTQYS. The DNA of the CDR3 is TGCAGCGTTCGCGGGGCACAGGGTACCAGCACAGATACGCAGTATTCT.

This chain connects TRBV19 to TRBJ1-1; D gene ambiguous. Germline lookup yields CDR1 LNHDA and CDR2 SQIVND (reference sequence). V was cut by 1 base and J by 1 base, with 10 bases left in between. The CDR3 totals 15 residues. Written as DNA, the CDR3 is TGTGCCAGTAGTATAGTGGGCAAAAAGAACACTGAAGCTTTCTTT. Encoded protein: CASSIVGKKNTEAFF.

This clone occurred once. The V call is TRBV7-9, the J call TRBJ2-7, with TRBD1 matching over 7 bases. The CDR3 covers 13 residues. The V and J ends lost 5 bases and 11 bases, in that order; junction bases with no gene match: 12. Germline values: CDR1 SEHNR, CDR2 FQNEAQ (reference sequence). The CDR3 DNA reads TGTGCCAGCAGCCAGACAGGGTCGGTATTCAAGTACTTC. It translates to CASSQTGSVFKYF.

This chain uses TRBV11-2 with TRBJ2-1; D ambiguous. The ends were cut back, 8 bases at V and 4 bases at J, with 18 bases in the middle. Germline CDR1 and CDR2: SGHAT and FQNNGV. The CDR3 totals 15 residues. The CDR3 region is CASLPGVSRYNEQFF. As DNA, the CDR3 is TGTGCCAGCCTCCCTGGAGTCTCGAGGTACAATGAGCAGTTCTTC.

V and J are TRBV7-2 and TRBJ2-3; 9 bases map to TRBD1. Germline V CDR1 and CDR2: SGHTA, FQGNSA. Trimming took 5 bases from V and 8 from J; bases not matched to a gene: 17. The CDR3 loop spans 17 amino acids. CDR3 region: CASSTPNRGRAVGTQYF. The CDR3 nucleotides read TGTGCCAGCAGCACCCCAAACAGGGGGCGGGCTGTGGGTACGCAGTATTTT.

The chain is built from TRBV4-3 and TRBJ2-3; 8 bases map to TRBD2. V gave up 1 base and J gave up 2 bases; unmatched junction bases: 8. Germline V lookup: CDR1 LGHNA, CDR2 YSLEER. This CDR3 comprises 17 residues. This chain's CDR3 is CASSQVIAGSPTDTQYF. As DNA, the CDR3 is TGCGCCAGCAGCCAAGTAATAGCGGGGTCTCCCACAGATACGCAGTATTTT.

This clone has just one count. V usage is TRBV7-3 and J usage is TRBJ2-2; 9 bases fit TRBD2. With V trimmed by 3 bases and J by 0 bases, 8 bases remained unmatched. The CDR3 has 18 amino acids. Germline lookup yields CDR1 SGHTA and CDR2 FQGTGA. CDR3 protein: CASSLGAGGFANTGELFF. DNA for the CDR3: TGTGCCAGCAGCTTGGGAGCGGGAGGTTTCGCGAACACCGGGGAGCTGTTTTTT.

V gene TRBV7-2 combines with J gene TRBJ2-1, with D possibly matching TRBD2 (6 bases). The ends were cut back, 5 bases at V and 8 bases at J, with 16 bases in the middle. In germline, CDR1 is SGHTA, CDR2 FQGNSA. This CDR3 comprises 14 residues. The CDR3 bases are TGTGCCAGCAGCCCCCCATTGGGCGGGGATGAGCAGTTCTTC. Its translation: CASSPPLGGDEQFF.

The rearrangement uses TRBV7-9 and TRBJ1-4; D remains ambiguous. V was pared by 1 base and J by 4 bases, with 7 bases between. Germline CDR1 is SEHNR and CDR2 is FQNEAQ (reference sequence). This CDR3 has 14 residues. The CDR3 DNA reads as TGTGCCAGCAGCTTAGGCAGTTATAATGAAAAACTGTTTTTT. Translating gives CASSLGSYNEKLFF.

This chain joins TRBV29-1 and TRBJ1-3, with D unresolved. CDR1 and CDR2 from the germline V gene are SQVTM and ANQGSEA. The CDR3 covers 15 residues. The CDR3 spells CGGSTVAGSGNTIYF. The CDR3, as DNA: TGCGGAGGATCGACGGTGGCAGGCTCTGGAAACACCATATATTTT.

This rearrangement joins TRBV27 to TRBJ1-5, with TRBD1 identical over 8 bases. Germline V gives CDR1 MNHEY, CDR2 SMNVEV (reference sequence). The CDR3 spans 15 residues. V was pared by 3 bases and J by 6 bases, with 7 bases of the junction left unmatched. The CDR3 coding sequence is TGTGCCAGCAGTTTCCAGGGGGCGAGGGGTCAGCCCCAGCATTTT. Amino acids: CASSFQGARGQPQHF.

This clone was seen only once. This CDR3 is also generated by other DNA sequences in the sample. This chain joins TRBV5-4 and TRBJ2-3; D gene uncertain. The germline V gene encodes CDR1 SGHNT and CDR2 YYREEE (reference sequence). Deletions cut 0 bases from V and 8 bases from J, with 4 bases between. The CDR3 consists of 11 residues. The DNA for the CDR3 is TGTGCCAGCAGCTTGGGCGTTACGCAGTATTTT. The encoded protein is CASSLGVTQYF.

This rearrangement joins TRBV14 to TRBJ2-7; 9 bases fit TRBD1. The ends lost 3 bases at V and 4 bases at J; junction bases unmatched: 4. The CDR3 has 14 amino acids. Germline CDR1 reads SGHDN; CDR2 reads FVKESK. CDR3 coding DNA: TGTGCCAGCAGCCAGACAGGGGGTTTGTACGAGCAGTACTTC. It translates to CASSQTGGLYEQYF.

The V call is TRBV5-1, the J call TRBJ2-3, with 8 bases identical to TRBD1. CDR3 length: 14 residues. Germline V gene data show CDR1 as SGHRS and CDR2 as YFSETQ. V was clipped by 3 bases and J by 2 bases; unmatched bases: 2. CDR3 in DNA: TGCGCCAGCAGCTACAGGGGGGACACAGATACGCAGTATTTT. Its protein product is CASSYRGDTDTQYF.

The chain combines TRBV5-5 with TRBJ2-7, with TRBD2 matching over 7 bases. CDR3 size: 14 residues. With V trimmed by 5 bases and J by 0 bases, 5 bases remained unmatched. The V gene's germline CDR1 is SGHKS and CDR2 YYEKEE (reference sequence). CDR3 residues: CASSRDYYSYEQYF. The CDR3 DNA sequence: TGTGCCAGCAGTAGGGACTACTACTCCTACGAGCAGTACTTC.

This clone appeared a single time. V gene TRBV7-9 combines with J gene TRBJ1-2; 7 nucleotides match TRBD1. Germline V gene lookup returns CDR1 SEHNR and CDR2 FQNEAQ (reference sequence). The CDR3 sequence is 14 residues long. V lost 2 bases and J lost 8; bases outside the gene matches: 8. The CDR3 coding sequence is TGTGCCAGCAGCTTACTACCACAGGGGACGGGCTACACCTTC. Protein sequence: CASSLLPQGTGYTF.

The V call is TRBV5-1, the J call TRBJ1-4; 8 nucleotides align to TRBD1. This CDR3 spans 16 amino acids. Trimming removed 0 bases from V and 7 bases from J; junction bases left unmatched: 8. CDR1 is SGHRS and CDR2 is YFSETQ in the germline V gene. The CDR3 DNA reads as TGCGCCAGCAGCTTGGAAGGGACAGGACAGAGTGAAAAACTGTTTTTT. This sequence encodes CASSLEGTGQSEKLFF.

This sequence joins TRBV6-5 and TRBJ2-1; 10 bases map to TRBD2. Germline-derived CDR1 and CDR2 are MNHEY and SVGAGI. V trimming: 10 bases; J trimming: 6 bases; junction bases outside the gene matches: 9. The CDR3 is made up of 14 amino acids. The CDR3 spells CATRGGLASNEQFF. Here the CDR3 DNA reads TGTGCCACCCGGGGGGGACTAGCGTCCAATGAGCAGTTCTTC.